The clone carrying this T cell receptor (beta chain) came up a few times. Its antigen is undetermined. This entry comes from a study of cytomegalovirus exposure and HLA in healthy donors. Study information: Tens of millions of unique TCRs from HLA-typed donors were held in an early release of data. Findings of the study overall: When analyzed later, a missense DCLRE1C variant was found to be linked to TCR beta V- and J-gene trimming.

Germline CDR1 is SGDLS and CDR2 is YYNGEE. The length of the CDR3 is 16 residues. J was trimmed by 3 bases and V by 4 bases; bases with no gene match: 11. PCR employed 60 Vbeta and 13 Jbeta primers. Some clones are missing from TCRdb's copy, which holds only in-frame ones; the method was immunoSEQ multiplex PCR. This table holds more than 85,000 clones, over 60% found once. The receptor was derived from a man aged 30 to 45 in good health and CMV-seropositive. Sequencing used PBMCs. This rearrangement joins TRBV9 to TRBJ1-2, with 8 bases matching TRBD1. In DNA form, the CDR3 reads TGTGCCAGCAGCCCCAGGGGGCAGGGGGATTACTATGGCTACACCTTC. It translates to CASSPRGQGDYYGYTF.